This T cell receptor (beta chain) was identified in a study of T cell changes during pregnancy in multiple sclerosis. The germline V and J ends were trimmed by 0 bases and 2 bases, with 11 bases remaining between them. Germline-derived CDR1 and CDR2 are SGHRS and YFSETQ. CDR3 length: 15 residues. Using immunoSEQ multiplex PCR, the repertoire was profiled, and TCRdb retains in-frame clones only, with some absent. The sample records over 55,000 clones, 89% being singletons. This chain uses TRBV5-1 with TRBJ1-2; tentative D call: TRBD1 (5 bases). Here the sequenced sample was peripheral blood, taken in the first trimester of pregnancy. The source is a female donor with multiple sclerosis, enrolled in a pregnancy study. The CDR3 loop reads CASSLEGIGNYGYTF. The CDR3 DNA reads as TGCGCCAGCAGCTTGGAGGGGATAGGGAACTATGGCTACACCTTC.